The entry below describes one TCR beta chain. This specimen comes from a study of blood T cell repertoires in COVID-19. Assay used: immunoSEQ multiplex PCR; TCRdb lists only in-frame clones, some missing. The data contain approximately 300,000 clones, 90% of them singletons. There are 14 residues in the CDR3. V lost 7 bases and J lost 7; bases outside the gene matches: 8. Germline V gene lookup returns CDR1 LNHDA and CDR2 SQIVND (reference sequence). The sequencing sample was made of PBMCs or T cells enriched from blood (not recorded which). The chain joins TRBV19 to TRBJ1-5; 9 bases agree with TRBD1. The sequence derives from a woman under 30 with acute COVID-19. The CDR3 DNA sequence: TGTGCCAGTAAACCGGGACAGGGAGACCAGCCCCAGCATTTT. Translating it yields CASKPGQGDQPQHF.